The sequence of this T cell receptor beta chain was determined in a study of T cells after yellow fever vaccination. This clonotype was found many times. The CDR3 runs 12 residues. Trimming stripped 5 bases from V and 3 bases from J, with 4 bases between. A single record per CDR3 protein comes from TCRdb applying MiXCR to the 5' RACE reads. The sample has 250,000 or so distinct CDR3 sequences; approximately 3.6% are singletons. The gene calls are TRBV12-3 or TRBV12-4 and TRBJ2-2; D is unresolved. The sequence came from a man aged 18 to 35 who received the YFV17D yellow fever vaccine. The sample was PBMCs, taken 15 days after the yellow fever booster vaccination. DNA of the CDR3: TGTGCCAGCAGTATCTACACCGGGGAGCTGTTTTTT. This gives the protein CASSIYTGELFF.